A selection of T cell receptor beta chains follows, all from one sample in a study of spatial heterogeneity in lung cancer. TCRdb recomputed calls from the 5' RACE reads with MiXCR, one row per CDR3 protein. Of 50,000 to 65,000 distinct CDR3 sequences in the sample, less than 8.5% are singletons; the top ten hold 2.5% to 3%. The sequenced sample was PBMCs, obtained at surgery. The receptors were sampled from a female donor with early-stage non-small cell lung cancer. The CDR3 runs from the conserved cysteine through the conserved F or W. The D gene is left open where the match is weak. Not all rows give a size; the values are once, few, many and, for expanded clones, a class.

d_call,clone_size,j_call,v_call,cdr3_nt,cdr3_aa
-,-,TRBJ1-5,TRBV3-1,TGTGCCAGCAGCCAGTCCCAGGGCGGGGGTCAGCCCCAGCATTTT,CASSQSQGGGQPQHF
TRBD1,-,TRBJ1-4,TRBV29-1,TGCAGCGTGGGAGGGACAGTCAATGAAAAACTGTTTTTT,CSVGGTVNEKLFF
TRBD2,-,TRBJ2-7,TRBV6-2/TRBV6-3,TGTGCCAGCAGTTACGCGGGGGATAGCTCCTACGAGCAGTACTTC,CASSYAGDSSYEQYF
-,few,TRBJ1-2,TRBV5-1,TGCGCCAGCAGCTTGGGGGCACCCGGCTACACCTTC,CASSLGAPGYTF
TRBD1,many,TRBJ1-1,TRBV11-1,TGTGCCAGCAGCTTTTACAGGGGGGACAGGGGATTCCCTGAAGCTTTCTTT,CASSFYRGDRGFPEAFF
-,few,TRBJ1-2,TRBV29-1,TGCAGCGTTGAAGAGGGAGCCACAGCGGGTTACACCTTC,CSVEEGATAGYTF
-,many,TRBJ1-4,TRBV20-1,TGCAGTGCTAGACCAGGGGAAGGGAATGAAAAACTGTTTTTT,CSARPGEGNEKLFF
-,many,TRBJ2-7,TRBV10-3,TGTGCCACCTCCCGCCCAGCCTACGAGCAGTACTTC,CATSRPAYEQYF
-,many,TRBJ2-1,TRBV7-9,TGTGCCAGCAGCGCCGGGGGGACAGGAAGGGGCGAGCAGTTCTTC,CASSAGGTGRGEQFF
-,-,TRBJ2-2,TRBV2,TGTGCCAGCAGTGAAGCAACGGGTTACACCGGGGAGCTGTTTTTT,CASSEATGYTGELFF
-,-,TRBJ2-1,TRBV19,TGTGCCAGTAGGCTGAGCGTTCCCTACAATGAGCAGTTCTTC,CASRLSVPYNEQFF
TRBD1,-,TRBJ2-2,TRBV7-7,TGTGCCAGCAGCCGGGACAGGGGGTCGACCGGGGATCTGTTTTTT,CASSRDRGSTGDLFF
-,many,TRBJ2-5,TRBV2,TGTGCCAGCAGTGAAACCAGGACAGAGACCCAGTACTTC,CASSETRTETQYF
-,many,TRBJ1-6,TRBV7-9,TGTGCCAGCAGCTTAGGGACTAATTCACCCCTCCACTTT,CASSLGTNSPLHF
-,few,TRBJ2-5,TRBV10-3,TGTGCCATCAGTGATGTGGGAGCGAGGGAAGAGACCCAGTACTTC,CAISDVGAREETQYF
-,many,TRBJ2-4,TRBV11-2,TGTGCCAGCAGCCTTAACGACAAAAACATTCAGTACTTC,CASSLNDKNIQYF
-,medium-sized,TRBJ1-1,TRBV6-2/TRBV6-3,TGTGCCAGCAGTAAGTCGGGGGGCCCCACTGAAGCTTTCTTT,CASSKSGGPTEAFF
-,many,TRBJ1-5,TRBV19,TGTGCCAGTAGTATACGGGGTTATAATCAGCCCCAGCATTTT,CASSIRGYNQPQHF
-,many,TRBJ2-3,TRBV7-2,TGTGCCAGCAGCTTCGCTTTAGGGGCAGATACGCAGTATTTT,CASSFALGADTQYF
-,many,TRBJ2-2,TRBV20-1,TGCAGTGCTAGAGATATCCAGAGCACCGGGGAGCTGTTTTTT,CSARDIQSTGELFF
TRBD1,many,TRBJ2-1,TRBV19,TGTGCCAGTAGTATGGTTGGACAGGGCCTTTACAATGAGCAGTTCTTC,CASSMVGQGLYNEQFF
TRBD1,many,TRBJ2-3,TRBV4-1,TGCGCCAGCAGCCAAGATTGGCTTAGGACAGGGGCCACAGATACGCAGTATTTT,CASSQDWLRTGATDTQYF
TRBD2,many,TRBJ2-2,TRBV28,TGTGCCTGTGGACCTAGCGGAACGAACACCGGGGAGCTGTTTTTT,CACGPSGTNTGELFF
TRBD2,-,TRBJ2-1,TRBV7-2,TGTGCCAGCAGCGCACAGTCCGCTAGCGGATACAATGAGCAGTTCTTC,CASSAQSASGYNEQFF
-,many,TRBJ2-7,TRBV18,TGTGCCAGCTCACCGGGAACCTACGAGCAGTACTTC,CASSPGTYEQYF
-,few,TRBJ2-2,TRBV6-2/TRBV6-3,TGTGCCAGCAGTGAGCTGGGGGCTAACACCGGGGAGCTGTTTTTT,CASSELGANTGELFF
TRBD2,many,TRBJ2-1,TRBV27,TGTGCCAGCAGTTTAGGCGGGGGGCGGTACAATGAGCAGTTCTTC,CASSLGGGRYNEQFF
-,many,TRBJ2-3,TRBV9,TGTGCCAGCAGCGTAGGTGTGTCCGATCAAGGCACAGATACGCAGTATTTT,CASSVGVSDQGTDTQYF
-,-,TRBJ2-5,TRBV2,TGTGCCAGCGGTGAACTCAGGGTCGAGACCCAGTACTTC,CASGELRVETQYF
TRBD2,many,TRBJ2-7,TRBV7-6,TGTGCCAGCAGCTCTCTCGGACTAGATTACGACGAGCAGTACTTC,CASSSLGLDYDEQYF
-,many,TRBJ2-3,TRBV7-2,TGTGCCAGCAGCTTGCCTCCTGTCACAGATACGCAGTATTTT,CASSLPPVTDTQYF
-,many,TRBJ2-1,TRBV28,TGTGCCAGCGGTTTACAGGGACCAGCGAATGAGCAGTTCTTC,CASGLQGPANEQFF
TRBD1,many,TRBJ1-1,TRBV2,TGTGCCAGCGGGCGACAGGGGAGGGGGACTGAAGCTTTCTTT,CASGRQGRGTEAFF
-,many,TRBJ1-1,TRBV2,TGTGCCAGCAGTGACCATTTGGGCACTGAAGCTTTCTTT,CASSDHLGTEAFF
-,many,TRBJ2-1,TRBV5-5,TGTGCCAGCAGCCCCACGTTGAATGAGCAGTTCTTC,CASSPTLNEQFF
-,many,TRBJ2-1,TRBV29-1,TGCAGCGTTGGAAGAGGTCCGGGGGCCATCAATGAGCAGTTCTTC,CSVGRGPGAINEQFF
TRBD2,many,TRBJ2-1,TRBV7-3,TGTGCCAGCAGCTTCGCGGGGGGGCGTTTCAATGAGCAGTTCTTC,CASSFAGGRFNEQFF
TRBD1,many,TRBJ1-1,TRBV27,TGTGCCAGCAGCCTACCTGGGACAGGGGGCCGTCTAGCTCGAGCTTTCTTT,CASSLPGTGGRLARAFF
TRBD1,-,TRBJ1-1,TRBV5-6,TGTGCCAGCAGCCGCTGGGTAGGGACAGGGAGGACTGAAGCTTTCTTT,CASSRWVGTGRTEAFF
-,many,TRBJ1-1,TRBV6-1,TGTGCCAGCAGTTATGGGGGAGTGAACACTGAAGCTTTCTTT,CASSYGGVNTEAFF
-,few,TRBJ1-5,TRBV20-1,TGCAGTGCGGGACAAGATAGCAATCAGCCCCAGCATTTT,CSAGQDSNQPQHF
-,many,TRBJ1-2,TRBV7-2,TGTGCCAGCAGCTTAGAGAGCGGACCCAACTATGGCTACACCTTC,CASSLESGPNYGYTF
-,few,TRBJ2-7,TRBV7-2,TGTGCCAGCAGCTTAGCCGGACTCCCCTACGAGCAGTACTTC,CASSLAGLPYEQYF
-,few,TRBJ2-3,TRBV7-7,TGTGCCAGCAGCCCGGGGACAGCGGGGAATACGCAGTATTTT,CASSPGTAGNTQYF
TRBD1,-,TRBJ1-4,TRBV29-1,TGCAGCGTTACCCAAACAGGGGGAGGCAATGAAAAACTGTTTTTT,CSVTQTGGGNEKLFF
-,many,TRBJ2-7,TRBV4-2,TGTGCCAGCAGCCAAGAGACTCCGAAGCAGTACTTC,CASSQETPKQYF
-,many,TRBJ2-3,TRBV4-2,TGTGCCAGCAGCCCCGGGGACCCGCAAGATACGCAGTATTTT,CASSPGDPQDTQYF
TRBD2,many,TRBJ2-1,TRBV7-3,TGTGCCAGCAGCCTCCGCCCAGGGACTTCGCGGGGGGCCCGCAATGAGCAGTTCTTC,CASSLRPGTSRGARNEQFF
TRBD1,many,TRBJ1-5,TRBV9,TGTGCCAGCAGTCTAGGACAGGGAGGGCAGCCCCAGCATTTT,CASSLGQGGQPQHF
-,-,TRBJ1-3,TRBV7-2,TGTGCCAGCAGCCCAGGGCAGGGAACGCAAAACACCATATATTTT,CASSPGQGTQNTIYF
TRBD2,many,TRBJ2-2,TRBV4-2,TGTGCCAGCAATCGATTCTCTAGCGGGGGGGCCCGAACCGGGGAGCTGTTTTTT,CASNRFSSGGARTGELFF
-,many,TRBJ2-3,TRBV7-9,TGTGCCAGCACCCTGGCAGATACGCAGTATTTT,CASTLADTQYF
-,many,TRBJ2-2,TRBV24-1,TGTGCCACCAGTGATATTCCCGCGGGAATTAACACCGGGGAGCTGTTTTTT,CATSDIPAGINTGELFF
-,many,TRBJ2-1,TRBV28,TGTGCCAGCGGAACCAGTAATGACAATGAGCAGTTCTTC,CASGTSNDNEQFF